Included here is one TCR beta chain sequence, with context. Its antigen remains unknown. The data belong to a study of CD8 T cells in Susac syndrome. Regarding the study as a whole: Within Susac syndrome CD4+ T cell repertoires, clonal expansion was not evident.

Sequencing targeted TCR beta in T cells from blood (CD8+ and CD4+). Patients with Susac syndrome showed fulfilment of recently defined diagnostic criteria for definite or probable disease. Reverse transcription of roughly 0.45 to 1 ug RNA used random hexamers. Amplification of TCR beta CDR3 used immunoSEQ multiplex PCR across 54 Vbeta and 13 Jbeta. TCRdb called the immunoSEQ multiplex PCR reads again in MiXCR, with one record for every CDR3 protein. The table lists under 200,000 distinct CDR3 sequences, roughly nine tenths of them singletons. Germline V lookup: CDR1 MNHNS, CDR2 SASEGT. The CDR3 covers 17 residues. The V end lost 8 bases, the J end lost 0 bases, and 20 bases lay between the germline ends.

Sequencing input: CD4+ T cells from PBMCs. The gene calls are TRBV6-1 and TRBJ1-5; D may be TRBD1 (6 bases). This receptor was identified in a human donor with Susac syndrome. The CDR3, as DNA: TGTGCCAGCGGCGAGCGTGGGGGGGCCTATAGCAATCAGCCCCAGCATTTT. As protein: CASGERGGAYSNQPQHF.